These 29 T cell receptor beta chains share one sample of origin, sequenced in a study of T-cell reconstitution after alpha-beta-depleted transplantation in children. Using unique molecular identifiers, the investigators prepared the TCRbeta library. TCRdb recomputed calls from the PCR reads with MiXCR, one row per CDR3 protein. Of about 200,000 distinct CDR3 sequences detected, approximately 6.9% appear once; the ten largest clones hold 5.5% to 6.5%. The source was PBMCs, collected before TCRalphabeta/CD19-depleted stem cell transplant. The origin of the receptors is a boy aged 2-9 years with acute lymphoblastic leukemia, due to receive a stem cell transplant.

The CDR3: CASSPTSGRASEQYF. CDR3 in DNA: TGCGCCAGCAGCCCGACTAGCGGGAGGGCCTCCGAGCAGTACTTC. This sequence joins TRBV5-1 and TRBJ2-7, with 14 bases lining up with TRBD2. This CDR3 is 15 amino acids long. J lost 6 bases, V lost 4 bases, and 6 bases had no gene match. Germline V gives CDR1 SGHRS, CDR2 YFSETQ. Using reference TRBV5-1 and TRBJ2-7 for the parts outside the CDR3, the full variable domain is KAGVTQTPRYLIKTRGQQVTLSCSPISGHRSVSWYQQTPGQGLQFLFEYFSETQRNKGNFPGRFSGRQFSNSRSEMNVSTLELGDSALYLCASSPTSGRASEQYFGPGTRLTVT.

This clonotype has a count of ten or more. The genes are TRBV6-1 and TRBJ2-1; unclear D gene. The ends were cut back, 1 base at V and 4 bases at J, with 11 bases in the middle. The germline gives CDR1 MNHNS, CDR2 SASEGT. The CDR3 loop spans 15 amino acids. This CDR3 reads CASSEVALRYNEQFF. The CDR3, as DNA: TGTGCCAGCAGTGAAGTAGCTTTGCGGTACAATGAGCAGTTCTTC.

In this sample, this clonotype turned up many times. This chain links TRBV21-1 with TRBJ2-7; the table's D call, TRBD1, was not checked against the DNA. TRBV21-1 is listed as a pseudogene. The CDR3 sequence is 13 residues long. CDR3 region: CASIRDTDYEQYF. In nucleotides, the CDR3 is TGTGCCAGCATCCGGGACACCGACTACGAGCAGTACTTC.

At least ten counts were recorded for this clonotype. The rearrangement uses TRBV5-1 and TRBJ2-1, with 11 nucleotides matching TRBD2. J was trimmed by 7 bases and V by 7 bases; bases with no gene match: 7. The germline V gene encodes CDR1 SGHRS and CDR2 YFSETQ. The CDR3 runs 14 residues. In nucleotides, the CDR3 is TGCGCCAGCTCGATTAGCGGGAGGGATAATGAGCAGTTCTTC. Translated: CASSISGRDNEQFF.

The CDR3 loop reads CATMVAFGGTQYF. The CDR3 nucleotides are TGTGCCACCATGGTCGCGTTTGGCGGGACCCAGTACTTC. The genes are TRBV12-3 or TRBV12-4 and TRBJ2-5; unclear D gene. CDR3 length: 13 amino acids. Trimming cost V 10 bases and J 7 bases, with 19 bases left between them.

In its sample, this clonotype was seen many times. V is TRBV12-3 or TRBV12-4 and J is TRBJ1-1; 12 bases are shared with TRBD1. This CDR3 contains 15 residues. V dropped 6 bases and J dropped 6; count of bases not matched to a gene: 8. The CDR3 loop is CASSRDRGRPAEAFF. The CDR3, as DNA: TGTGCCAGCAGCCGGGACAGGGGGCGCCCCGCTGAAGCTTTCTTT.

The table lists this clonotype with a few counts. The chain uses TRBV5-1 and TRBJ2-2; no clear D. The CDR3 runs 14 residues. V gave up 3 bases and J gave up 1 base, with 7 bases separating them. Germline-derived CDR1 and CDR2 are SGHRS and YFSETQ. CDR3 in DNA: TGCGCCAGCAGCTCACACATGAACACCGGGGAGCTGTTTTTT. The encoded protein is CASSSHMNTGELFF.

In regard to this clonotype: Possible read error: a much larger clone is one base away. The chain combines TRBV3-1 with TRBJ2-1; 10 positions match TRBD2. Germline V gene sequence: CDR1 LGHDT, CDR2 YNNKEL (reference sequence). The length of the CDR3 is 15 residues. DNA for the CDR3: TGTGCCTGCAGGCCACTAGCGGGGAAAATCAATGAGCAGTTCTTC. Amino acids: CACRPLAGKINEQFF.

The chain uses TRBV10-2 and TRBJ2-5; D is ambiguous. Germline assignment: CDR1 WSHSY and CDR2 SAAADI. The V and J ends lost 3 bases and 2 bases respectively, with 7 bases between them. This CDR3 comprises 13 residues. CDR3 sequence: CASSDLAQETQYF. CDR3 nucleotide sequence: TGCGCCAGCAGTGATTTAGCTCAAGAGACCCAGTACTTC.

Only a few counts were recorded for this clonotype. The gene calls are TRBV20-1 and TRBJ2-2; the match to TRBD2 covers 9 bases. The CDR3 is 16 amino acids. Germline V CDR1 and CDR2: DFQATT, SNEGSKA (reference sequence). With V trimmed by 0 bases and J by 7 bases, 9 bases remained unmatched. The CDR3 loop reads CSARDSGGREIGELFF. CDR3 sequence (DNA): TGCAGTGCTAGAGATTCTGGCGGGAGGGAGATCGGGGAGCTGTTTTTT.

This clonotype occurred many times. The V call is TRBV11-2, the J call TRBJ2-7, with TRBD1 matching over 8 bases. The junction had 8 bases not matched to a gene; V was cut back by 5 bases and J by 2 bases. Germline values: CDR1 SGHAT, CDR2 FQNNGV. This CDR3 spans 15 amino acids. The CDR3 bases are TGTGCCAGCAGCCGCCGTGGGACAGGTCCCTACGAGCAGTACTTC. It specifies CASSRRGTGPYEQYF.

This clonotype was found many times. This chain uses TRBV11-2 with TRBJ1-2; 12 bases align to TRBD1. Germline V gene lookup returns CDR1 SGHAT and CDR2 FQNNGV. With V trimmed by 5 bases and J by 3 bases, 16 bases remained unmatched. CDR3 size: 19 residues. This CDR3 is CASSQTLTGTGGADYGYTF. DNA of the CDR3: TGTGCCAGCAGCCAGACACTCACCGGGACAGGGGGCGCAGACTATGGCTACACCTTC.

This chain uses TRBV5-1 with TRBJ1-2, with 7 bases that match TRBD1. CDR3 length: 15 residues. Germline V gene sequence: CDR1 SGHRS, CDR2 YFSETQ. V shed 2 bases and J 5 bases; nucleotides not matched to a gene: 9. CDR3 protein: CASSLTTGRGYGYTF. For the CDR3, the DNA is TGCGCCAGCAGCTTAACGACAGGGAGGGGGTATGGCTACACCTTC.

This clonotype was seen many times. V gene TRBV7-2 combines with J gene TRBJ2-4, with D possibly TRBD2 on 5 matching bases. Trimming took off 0 bases at V and 8 bases at J, with 8 bases between the two ends. The V gene's germline CDR1 is SGHTA and CDR2 FQGNSA. The CDR3 sequence is 13 residues long. CDR3 in amino acids: CASSLAEVDIQYF. The CDR3 coding sequence is TGTGCCAGCAGCTTAGCGGAGGTGGACATTCAGTACTTC.

At least ten counts were recorded for this clonotype. The chain employs TRBV6-5 and TRBJ1-2; the D is unclear. The CDR3 has 11 residues. Trimming removed 8 bases from V and 6 bases from J, with 10 bases in between. Germline lookup yields CDR1 MNHEY and CDR2 SVGAGI. In nucleotides, the CDR3 is TGTGCCAGCTGGGCAGGAGATGGCTACACCTTC. Protein sequence: CASWAGDGYTF.

This chain uses TRBV14 with TRBJ1-2, with D possibly matching TRBD1 (5 bases). The CDR3 has 13 residues. Germline lookup yields CDR1 SGHDN and CDR2 FVKESK. V lost 9 bases and J lost 5, with 16 bases in between. The CDR3 DNA reads TGTGCCAGTAGTCCGGGACGGAAATATGGCTACACCTTC. It yields the protein CASSPGRKYGYTF.

This clonotype has at least ten counts. J is TRBJ2-7 and V is TRBV12-3 or TRBV12-4; tentatively, D is TRBD1 or TRBD2 (5 bases each). This CDR3 contains 13 residues. V shed 10 bases and J shed 3 bases, with 16 bases lying between them. The CDR3 region is CATRDAYHYEQYF. CDR3 coding DNA: TGTGCCACCCGGGACGCCTATCACTACGAGCAGTACTTC.

V usage is TRBV7-9 and J usage is TRBJ2-1, with D unclear. CDR3 length equals 14 residues. Trimming cost V 1 base and J 5 bases, with 9 bases left between them. The germline V gene encodes CDR1 SEHNR and CDR2 FQNEAQ (reference sequence). Here the CDR3 reads CASSLDSLNNEQFF. In DNA form, the CDR3 reads TGTGCCAGCAGCTTAGACAGCTTAAACAATGAGCAGTTCTTC.

This clonotype was observed many times. This sequence joins TRBV9 and TRBJ2-1; D might be TRBD1 (5 bases). The CDR3 covers 16 residues. Germline V gives CDR1 SGDLS, CDR2 YYNGEE. V was trimmed by 3 bases and J by 5 bases, leaving 18 bases between them. The DNA of the CDR3 is TGTGCCAGCAGCGAGCCCCTATCAGGGCCGAACAATGAGCAGTTCTTC. Its translation is CASSEPLSGPNNEQFF.

In this sample, this clonotype turned up many times. V usage is TRBV10-1 and J usage is TRBJ2-1, with 12 positions matching TRBD2. CDR1 is WNHNN and CDR2 is SYGVQD in the germline V gene (reference sequence). The CDR3 loop spans 15 amino acids. V lost 3 bases to trimming and J lost 8 bases; unmatched junction nucleotides: 5. CDR3 amino acids: CASSDSSGGADEQFF. The CDR3 DNA sequence: TGCGCCAGCAGTGATTCTAGCGGGGGGGCCGATGAGCAGTTCTTC.

This clonotype was counted ten times or more. This chain connects TRBV7-2 to TRBJ2-6; no definite D call. Germline CDR1 SGHTA, CDR2 FQGNSA. The V and J ends lost 5 bases and 0 bases respectively, with 8 bases between them. This CDR3 has 15 amino acids. Here the CDR3 DNA reads TGTGCCAGCAGCCTGGTGGCCTCTGGGGCCAACGTCCTGACTTTC. Its translation: CASSLVASGANVLTF.

This clonotype was seen repeatedly, ten times or more. This sequence joins TRBV29-1 and TRBJ1-1; D uncertain. The length of the CDR3 is 10 residues. Trimming pared 7 bases from V and 2 bases from J, leaving 5 bases between. Per germline, CDR1 SQVTM and CDR2 ANQGSEA. The CDR3 here is CSAENTEAFF. In nucleotides, the CDR3 is TGCAGCGCCGAAAACACTGAAGCTTTCTTT.

This clonotype occurred a few times. The rearrangement joins TRBV11-2 to TRBJ2-2, with TRBD1 matching over 7 bases. The CDR3 has 16 amino acids. Trimming cost V 3 bases and J 3 bases; bases outside gene matches: 7. Germline V gene lookup returns CDR1 SGHAT and CDR2 FQNNGV. The CDR3 DNA reads as TGTGCCAGCAGCTTGCCCCCGGGACAGTACACCGGGGAGCTGTTTTTT. This encodes CASSLPPGQYTGELFF. Full variable domain (remainder filled in from reference TRBV11-2 and TRBJ2-2): EAGVAQSPRYKIIEKRQSVAFWCNPISGHATLYWYQQILGQGPKLLIQFQNNGVVDDSQLPKDRFSAERLKGVDSTLKIQPAKLEDSAVYLCASSLPPGQYTGELFFGEGSRLTVL.

The chain links TRBV2 to TRBJ2-3; TRBD2 matches 9 bases. Germline loops: CDR1 SNHLY, CDR2 FYNNEI. The trim removed 4 bases at V and 5 bases at J, leaving 10 bases unmatched. The CDR3 loop spans 16 amino acids. The CDR3 DNA reads TGTGCCAGCAGTGCCATAGCGGGAGCGGGCATAGATACGCAGTATTTT. It codes for CASSAIAGAGIDTQYF.

This clonotype was observed at least ten times. This chain joins TRBV29-1 and TRBJ2-1, with D perhaps given as TRBD1 or TRBD2 (5 bases each). This CDR3 spans 12 amino acids. The V end lost 7 bases, the J end lost 7 bases, and 14 bases lay between the germline ends. Germline V gene sequence: CDR1 SQVTM, CDR2 ANQGSEA. CDR3 DNA sequence: TGCAGCGGGGGGTTCCCGCAAAATGAGCAGTTCTTC. It specifies CSGGFPQNEQFF.

This clonotype was recorded at least ten times. The rearrangement joins TRBV27 to TRBJ2-1; 7 nucleotides line up with TRBD1. Trimming took 3 bases from V and 6 from J; bases not matched to a gene: 5. Germline V gives CDR1 MNHEY, CDR2 SMNVEV (reference sequence). This CDR3 is built from 14 residues. The CDR3 coding sequence is TGTGCCAGCAGTTTTCAGGGGGAGTTCAATGAGCAGTTCTTC. Protein product: CASSFQGEFNEQFF.

This clonotype was counted ten times or more. This sequence joins TRBV4-3 and TRBJ2-1; 10 nucleotides match TRBD1. Germline values: CDR1 LGHNA, CDR2 YSLEER. This CDR3 has 15 residues. V was pared by 1 base and J by 8 bases, with 5 bases of the junction left unmatched. The CDR3 region is CASSQGVGTGDEQFF. CDR3 bases: TGCGCCAGCAGCCAAGGCGTAGGGACAGGGGATGAGCAGTTCTTC.

This clonotype was seen many times. The J gene is TRBJ2-5, the V gene TRBV27; D possibly matches TRBD1 or TRBD2 (5 bases each). Germline-derived CDR1 and CDR2 are MNHEY and SMNVEV (reference sequence). V dropped 6 bases and J dropped 5 bases, with 13 bases sitting between them. The CDR3 has 13 residues. The DNA for the CDR3 is TGTGCCAGCAGCAAAGGATGGGGGGAGACCCAGTACTTC. This translates into CASSKGWGETQYF.

This chain connects TRBV11-2 to TRBJ2-2; TRBD2 might be the D (6 bases). V lost 5 bases and J 4 bases, leaving 14 bases between the germline ends. Germline loops: CDR1 SGHAT, CDR2 FQNNGV. CDR3 length equals 15 residues. The CDR3 loop is CASSPRKAGTGELFF. DNA for the CDR3: TGTGCCAGCAGCCCCCGGAAAGCGGGCACCGGGGAGCTGTTTTTT.